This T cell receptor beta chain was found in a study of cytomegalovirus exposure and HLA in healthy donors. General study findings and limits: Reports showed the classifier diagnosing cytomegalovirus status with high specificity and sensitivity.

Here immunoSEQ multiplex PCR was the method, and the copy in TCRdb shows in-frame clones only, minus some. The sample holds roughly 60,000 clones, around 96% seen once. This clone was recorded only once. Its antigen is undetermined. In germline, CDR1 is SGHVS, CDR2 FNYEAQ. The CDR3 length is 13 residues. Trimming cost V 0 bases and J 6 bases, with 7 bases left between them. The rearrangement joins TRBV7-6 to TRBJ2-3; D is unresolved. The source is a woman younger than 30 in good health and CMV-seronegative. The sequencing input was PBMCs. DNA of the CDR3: TGTGCCAGCAGCTTAGCCCCGGTGGATACGCAGTATTTT. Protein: CASSLAPVDTQYF.